The 9 T cell receptor beta chains reported below all come from one sample, sequenced in a study of T cell responses to AZD1222 COVID-19 vaccine. Assay used: immunoSEQ multiplex PCR; TCRdb lists only in-frame clones, some missing. The table records 150,000 to 200,000 clones, approximately 90% of them present only once. Sequencing used peripheral blood, obtained 28 days after the second AZD1222 dose. These receptors came from an adult who received the AZD1222 COVID-19 vaccine.

The J gene is TRBJ2-3, the V gene TRBV27; D unclear. The CDR3 sequence is 14 residues long. Per germline, CDR1 MNHEY and CDR2 SMNVEV (reference sequence). The ends were cut back, 4 bases at V and 2 bases at J, with 10 bases in the middle. The CDR3 loop reads CASSWTSSTDTQYF. CDR3 DNA: TGTGCCAGCAGTTGGACGAGTTCCACAGATACGCAGTATTTT.

The rearrangement joins TRBV21-1 to TRBJ1-1; no check of the table's D call, TRBD1, against the DNA was made. TRBV21-1 is a known pseudogene. This CDR3 comprises 14 residues. The CDR3 bases are TGTGCCAGCAGCCCCGGGACAGGGAACACTGAAGCTTTCTTT. It translates to CASSPGTGNTEAFF.

This clone was counted once. The genes are TRBV18 and TRBJ2-2, with 13 bases fitting TRBD2. CDR3 length equals 16 residues. From germline, CDR1 is KGHSH and CDR2 LQKENI. Germline trimming cut 3 bases from V and 8 bases from J; bases unmatched to any gene: 6. The CDR3 is CASSPRTSGSLGELFF. For the CDR3, the DNA is TGTGCCAGCTCACCGCGGACTAGCGGGAGTTTGGGGGAGCTGTTTTTT.

The rearrangement uses TRBV19 and TRBJ1-2; no definite D call. The length of the CDR3 is 18 residues. Germline CDR1 LNHDA, CDR2 SQIVND (reference sequence). V lost 5 bases and J lost 4, with 26 bases in between. CDR3 amino acids: CASSPPPEAGSIGYGYTF. In nucleotides, the CDR3 is TGTGCCAGTAGTCCCCCCCCGGAGGCAGGTTCCATAGGCTATGGCTACACCTTC.

This clone was found once. The sample has other DNA sequences that encode this CDR3 too. The chain combines TRBV2 with TRBJ2-2, with a tentative D call TRBD1 (6 bases). V was pared by 4 bases and J by 5 bases, with 11 bases between. Germline CDR1 and CDR2: SNHLY and FYNNEI. The length of the CDR3 is 14 residues. The CDR3 sequence is CASSGQGGTGELFF. DNA of the CDR3: TGTGCCAGCAGTGGCCAAGGGGGTACCGGGGAGCTGTTTTTT.

The genes are TRBV6-5 and TRBJ2-2, with a tentative D call TRBD1 (6 bases). Germline assignment: CDR1 MNHEY and CDR2 SVGAGI. With 8 bases removed from V and 1 base from J, the gap between germline ends came to 11 bases. The CDR3 has 14 residues. The CDR3 loop is CASDDRRNTGELFF. In DNA form, the CDR3 reads TGTGCCAGCGATGACAGGAGGAACACCGGGGAGCTGTTTTTT.

This chain joins TRBV7-3 and TRBJ2-1, with 7 nucleotides matching TRBD2. CDR3 length: 13 amino acids. V lost 0 bases, J lost 13 bases, and 6 bases stayed unmatched. CDR1 SGHTA and CDR2 FQGTGA come from the germline V gene. As DNA, the CDR3 is TGTGCCAGCAGCTTAACTCCTAGCGGACTACAGTTCTTC. Protein product: CASSLTPSGLQFF.

This chain joins TRBV19 and TRBJ1-1; 10 bases agree with TRBD1. The CDR3 is made up of 16 amino acids. The junction had 10 bases not matched to a gene; V was cut back by 6 bases and J by 3 bases. Per germline, CDR1 LNHDA and CDR2 SQIVND (reference sequence). CDR3 residues: CASRDRGRFRDTEAFF. The CDR3 bases are TGTGCCAGTAGAGACAGGGGGCGATTCAGGGACACTGAAGCTTTCTTT.

The chain uses TRBV3-1 (or the pseudogene TRBV3-2) and TRBJ2-5; 9 nucleotides match TRBD2. Germline values: CDR1 LGHDT, CDR2 YNNKEL (reference sequence). Losses at the gene ends were 5 bases for V and 1 base for J; bases not matched to a gene: 5. The CDR3 has 15 residues. The CDR3 sequence is CASSLLSGSQETQYF. The DNA for the CDR3 is TGTGCCAGCAGCTTGCTTAGCGGGAGCCAAGAGACCCAGTACTTC.